This T cell receptor beta chain was captured in a study of blood T cell repertoires in COVID-19. Study-level information: Researchers got acute and convalescent COVID-19 samples from the United States, Italy and Spain. Nucleic acid was either cDNA or gDNA, and it came from T cells, B-cell-depleted T cells, or PBMCs.

Trimming removed 0 bases from V and 2 bases from J, with 14 bases in between. This CDR3 region has 17 residues. Germline V gives CDR1 SGHRS, CDR2 YFSETQ. Authors' methods: By means of reference gene primer amplification, nucleated cell counts were estimated. TCRdb's table, derived via immunoSEQ multiplex PCR, lists solely in-frame clones and lacks some. V and J calls and clone size are copied from that table; D and trimming were computed from the DNA. The sample has about 42,000 clones, around three quarters seen once; the top ten hold about 26%. The specimen was peripheral blood. The rearrangement joins TRBV5-1 to TRBJ2-2, with a possible D match to TRBD2 (6 bases). The source of this sequence is an older man with acute or convalescent COVID-19. Here the CDR3 reads CASSLVFSGFNTGELFF. In DNA, the CDR3 is TGCGCCAGCAGCTTGGTCTTCAGCGGGTTTAACACCGGGGAGCTGTTTTTT.